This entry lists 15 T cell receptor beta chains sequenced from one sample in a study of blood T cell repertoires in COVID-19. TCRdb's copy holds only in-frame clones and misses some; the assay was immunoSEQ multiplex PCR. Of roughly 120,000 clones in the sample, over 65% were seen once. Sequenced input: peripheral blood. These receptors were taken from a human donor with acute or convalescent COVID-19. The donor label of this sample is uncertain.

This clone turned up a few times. In nucleotides, the CDR3 is TGTGCCAGCAGCTTAGTCCCCACAGGCTACGAGCAGTACTTC. Translation gives CASSLVPTGYEQYF. This rearrangement joins TRBV11-2 to TRBJ2-7; the D gene is possibly TRBD1 (5 bases). CDR1 is SGHAT and CDR2 is FQNNGV in the germline V gene. Trimming shortened V by 1 base and J by 3 bases, and 10 bases separated the two germline ends. The CDR3 is 14 residues long.

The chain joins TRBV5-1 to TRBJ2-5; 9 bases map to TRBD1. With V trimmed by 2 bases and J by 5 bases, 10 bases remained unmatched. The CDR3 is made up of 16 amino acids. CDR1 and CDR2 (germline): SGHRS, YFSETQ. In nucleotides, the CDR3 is TGCGCCAGCAGCTTTGACCCTGGGACAGGGCGGGAGACCCAGTACTTC. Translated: CASSFDPGTGRETQYF.

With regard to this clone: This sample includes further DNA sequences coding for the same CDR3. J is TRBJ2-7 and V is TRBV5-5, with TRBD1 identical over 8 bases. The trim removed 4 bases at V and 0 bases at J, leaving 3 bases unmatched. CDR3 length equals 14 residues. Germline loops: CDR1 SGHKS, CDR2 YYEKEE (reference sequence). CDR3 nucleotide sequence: TGTGCCAGCAGCCTGACAGGGGACTCCTACGAGCAGTACTTC. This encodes CASSLTGDSYEQYF.

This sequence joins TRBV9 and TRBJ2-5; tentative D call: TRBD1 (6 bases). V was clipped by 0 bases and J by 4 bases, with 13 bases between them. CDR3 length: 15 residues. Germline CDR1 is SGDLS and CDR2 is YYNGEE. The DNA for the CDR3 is TGTGCCAGCAGCGTAGGGGGACAAGTAAGAGAGACCCAGTACTTC. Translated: CASSVGGQVRETQYF.

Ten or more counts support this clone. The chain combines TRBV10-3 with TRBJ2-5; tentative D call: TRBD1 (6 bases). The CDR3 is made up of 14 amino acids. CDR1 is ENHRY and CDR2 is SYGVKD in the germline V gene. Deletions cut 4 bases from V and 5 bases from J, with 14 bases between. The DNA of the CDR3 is TGTGCCATCAGTGGACCAGGGGCTAGGGAGACCCAGTACTTC. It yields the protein CAISGPGARETQYF.

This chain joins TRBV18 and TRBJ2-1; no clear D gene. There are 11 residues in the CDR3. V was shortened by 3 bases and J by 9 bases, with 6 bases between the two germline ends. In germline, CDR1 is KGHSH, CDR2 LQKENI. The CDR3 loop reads CASSPRSEQFF. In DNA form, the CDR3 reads TGTGCCAGCTCACCCCGGAGTGAGCAGTTCTTC.

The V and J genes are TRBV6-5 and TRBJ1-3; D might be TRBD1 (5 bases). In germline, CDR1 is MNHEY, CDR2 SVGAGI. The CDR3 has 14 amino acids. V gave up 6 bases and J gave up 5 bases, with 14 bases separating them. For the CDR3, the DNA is TGTGCCAGCAGCGCCGACAGTCCCCGAAACACCATATATTTT. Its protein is CASSADSPRNTIYF.

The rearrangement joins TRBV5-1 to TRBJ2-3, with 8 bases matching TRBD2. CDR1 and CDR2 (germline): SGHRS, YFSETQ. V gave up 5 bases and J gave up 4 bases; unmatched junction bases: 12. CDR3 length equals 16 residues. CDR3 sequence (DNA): TGCGCCAGCAGTCCCGAGGCGGGGGGTCTGGCAGATACGCAGTATTTT. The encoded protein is CASSPEAGGLADTQYF.

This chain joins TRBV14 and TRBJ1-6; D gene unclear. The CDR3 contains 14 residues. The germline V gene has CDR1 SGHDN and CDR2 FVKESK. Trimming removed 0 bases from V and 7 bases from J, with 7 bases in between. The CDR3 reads CASSQELLNSPLHF. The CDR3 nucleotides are TGTGCCAGCAGCCAAGAACTCCTCAATTCACCCCTCCACTTT.

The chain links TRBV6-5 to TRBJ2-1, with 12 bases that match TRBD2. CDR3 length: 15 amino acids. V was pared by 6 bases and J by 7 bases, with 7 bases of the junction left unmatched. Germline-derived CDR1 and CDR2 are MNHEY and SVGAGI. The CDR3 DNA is TGTGCCAGCAGACTAGCGGGGGGCGGTAGGAATGAGCAGTTCTTC. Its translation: CASRLAGGGRNEQFF.

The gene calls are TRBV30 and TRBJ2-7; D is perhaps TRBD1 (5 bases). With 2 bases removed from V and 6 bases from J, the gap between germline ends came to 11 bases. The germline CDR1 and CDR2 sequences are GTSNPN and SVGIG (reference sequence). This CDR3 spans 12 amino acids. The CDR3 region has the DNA TGTGCCTGGAGTAAAGGGGCCGGCGAGCAGTACGTC. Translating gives CAWSKGAGEQYV.

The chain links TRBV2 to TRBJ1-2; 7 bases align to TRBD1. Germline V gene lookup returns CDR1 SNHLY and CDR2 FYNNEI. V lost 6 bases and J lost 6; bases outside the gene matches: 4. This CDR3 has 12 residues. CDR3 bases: TGTGCCAGCAGCGGGACAGCACATGGCTACACCTTC. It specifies CASSGTAHGYTF.

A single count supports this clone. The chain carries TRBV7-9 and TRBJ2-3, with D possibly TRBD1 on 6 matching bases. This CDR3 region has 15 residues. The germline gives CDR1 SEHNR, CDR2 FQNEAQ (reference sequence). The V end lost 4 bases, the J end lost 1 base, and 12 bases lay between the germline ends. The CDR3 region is CASSSRKGGTDTQYF. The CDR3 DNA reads TGTGCCAGCAGCTCAAGAAAGGGGGGCACAGATACGCAGTATTTT. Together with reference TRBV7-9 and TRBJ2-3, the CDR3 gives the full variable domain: DTGVSQNPRHKITKRGQNVTFRCDPISEHNRLYWYRQTLGQGPEFLTYFQNEAQLEKSRLLSDRFSAERPKGSFSTLEIQRTEQGDSAMYLCASSSRKGGTDTQYFGPGTRLTVL.

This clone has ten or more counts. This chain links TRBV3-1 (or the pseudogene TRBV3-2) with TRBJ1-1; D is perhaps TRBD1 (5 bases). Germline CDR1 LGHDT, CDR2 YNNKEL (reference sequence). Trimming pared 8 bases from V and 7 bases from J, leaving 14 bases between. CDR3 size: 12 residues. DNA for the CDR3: TGTGCCAGCGGATACCAGGGATTTGAAGCTTTCTTT. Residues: CASGYQGFEAFF.

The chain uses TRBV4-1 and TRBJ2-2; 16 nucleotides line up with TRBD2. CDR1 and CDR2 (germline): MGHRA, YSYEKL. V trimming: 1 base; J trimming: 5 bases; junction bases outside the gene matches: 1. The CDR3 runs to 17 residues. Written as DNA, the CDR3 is TGCGCCAGCAGCCAAGTGGGACTAGCGGGGGGGACCGGGGAGCTGTTTTTT. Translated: CASSQVGLAGGTGELFF.